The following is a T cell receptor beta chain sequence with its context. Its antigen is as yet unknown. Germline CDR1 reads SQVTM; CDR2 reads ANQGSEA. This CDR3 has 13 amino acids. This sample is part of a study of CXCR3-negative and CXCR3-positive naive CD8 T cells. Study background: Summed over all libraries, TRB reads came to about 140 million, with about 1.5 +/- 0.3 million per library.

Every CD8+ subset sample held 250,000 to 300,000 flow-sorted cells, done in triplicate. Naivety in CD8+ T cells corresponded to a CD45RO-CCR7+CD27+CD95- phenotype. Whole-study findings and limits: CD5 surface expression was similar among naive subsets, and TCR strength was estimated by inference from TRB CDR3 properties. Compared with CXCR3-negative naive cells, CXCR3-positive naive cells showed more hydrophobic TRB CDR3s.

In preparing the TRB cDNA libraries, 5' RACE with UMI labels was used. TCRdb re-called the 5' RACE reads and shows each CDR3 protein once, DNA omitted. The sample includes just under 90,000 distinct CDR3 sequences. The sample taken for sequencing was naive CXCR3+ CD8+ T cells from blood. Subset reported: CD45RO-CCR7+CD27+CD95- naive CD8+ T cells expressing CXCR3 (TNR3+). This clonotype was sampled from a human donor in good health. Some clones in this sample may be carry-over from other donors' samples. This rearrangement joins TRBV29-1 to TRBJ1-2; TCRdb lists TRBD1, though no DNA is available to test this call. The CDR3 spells CSVEGDGGNGYTF.